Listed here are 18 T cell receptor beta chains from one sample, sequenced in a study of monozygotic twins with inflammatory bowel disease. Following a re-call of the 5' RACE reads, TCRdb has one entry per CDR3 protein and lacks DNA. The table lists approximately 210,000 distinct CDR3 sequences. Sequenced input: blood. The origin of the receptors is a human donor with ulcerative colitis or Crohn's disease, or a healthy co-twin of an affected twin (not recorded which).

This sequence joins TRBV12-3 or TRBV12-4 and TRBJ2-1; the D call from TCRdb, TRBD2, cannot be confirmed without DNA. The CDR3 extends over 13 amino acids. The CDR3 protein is CASSLGGAREQFF.

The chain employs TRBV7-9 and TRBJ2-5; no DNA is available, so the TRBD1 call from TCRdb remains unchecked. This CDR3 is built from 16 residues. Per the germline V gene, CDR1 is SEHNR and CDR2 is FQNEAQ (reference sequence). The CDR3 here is CASSLAGGGREQTQYF.

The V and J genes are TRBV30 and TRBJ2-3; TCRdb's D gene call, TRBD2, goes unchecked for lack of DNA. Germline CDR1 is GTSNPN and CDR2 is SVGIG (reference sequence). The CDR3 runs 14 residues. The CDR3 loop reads CAWGAGGAEDTQYF.

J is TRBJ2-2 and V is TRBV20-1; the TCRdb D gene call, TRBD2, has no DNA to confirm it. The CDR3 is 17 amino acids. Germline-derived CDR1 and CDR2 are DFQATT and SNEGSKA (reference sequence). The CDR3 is CSAKTSGRTSNTGELFF.

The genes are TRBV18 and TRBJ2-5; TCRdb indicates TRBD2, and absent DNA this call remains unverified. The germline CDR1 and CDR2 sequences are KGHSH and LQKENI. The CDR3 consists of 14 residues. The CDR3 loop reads CASSRTSGQETQYF. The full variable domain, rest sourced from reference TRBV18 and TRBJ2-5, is NAGVMQNPRHLVRRRGQEARLRCSPMKGHSHVYWYRQLPEEGLKFMVYLQKENIIDESGMPKERFSAEFPKEGPSILRIQQVVRGDSAAYFCASSRTSGQETQYFGPGTRLLVL.

The CDR3 protein is CASSPPGQGGVNGYTF. The V and J genes are TRBV19 and TRBJ1-2; TCRdb picks TRBD1, but there is no DNA to check that call. Germline V CDR1 and CDR2: LNHDA, SQIVND (reference sequence). The CDR3 spans 16 residues.

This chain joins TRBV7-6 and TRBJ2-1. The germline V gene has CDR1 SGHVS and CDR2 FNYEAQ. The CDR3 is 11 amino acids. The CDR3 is CASSLKNEQFF.

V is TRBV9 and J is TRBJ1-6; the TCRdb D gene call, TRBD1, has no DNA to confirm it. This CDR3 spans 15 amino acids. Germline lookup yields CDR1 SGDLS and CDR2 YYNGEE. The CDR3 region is CASSDLGQHNSPLHF.

The CDR3 here is CASSLEDREVDEQFF. The chain combines TRBV7-2 with TRBJ2-1; TCRdb's D call of TRBD2 is untestable without DNA. The CDR3 runs 15 residues. CDR1 and CDR2 from the germline V gene are SGHTA and FQGNSA.

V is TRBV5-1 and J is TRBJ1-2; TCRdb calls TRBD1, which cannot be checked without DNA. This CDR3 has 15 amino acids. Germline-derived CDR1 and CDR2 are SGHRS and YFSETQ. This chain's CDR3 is CASSTHDRTVEGYTF.

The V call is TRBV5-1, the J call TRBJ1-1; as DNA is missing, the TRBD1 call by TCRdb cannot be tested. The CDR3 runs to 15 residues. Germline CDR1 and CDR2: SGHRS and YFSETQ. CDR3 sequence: CASSLDGRGDAEAFF.

The CDR3 reads CASSLGEDSPLHF. The V and J genes are TRBV7-9 and TRBJ1-6. From germline, CDR1 is SEHNR and CDR2 FQNEAQ (reference sequence). The CDR3 has 13 amino acids.

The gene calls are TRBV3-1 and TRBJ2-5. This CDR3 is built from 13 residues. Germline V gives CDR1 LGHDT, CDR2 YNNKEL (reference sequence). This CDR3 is CASSQGTSGTQYF.

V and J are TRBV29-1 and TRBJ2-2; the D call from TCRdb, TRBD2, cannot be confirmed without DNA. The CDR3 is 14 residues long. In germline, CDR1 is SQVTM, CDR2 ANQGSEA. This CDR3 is CSVMTSGNTGELFF.

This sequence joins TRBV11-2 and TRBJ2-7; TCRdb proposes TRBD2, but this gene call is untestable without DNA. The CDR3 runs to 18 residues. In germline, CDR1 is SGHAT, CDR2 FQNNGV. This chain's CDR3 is CASSFKIQSGVLGGEQYF.

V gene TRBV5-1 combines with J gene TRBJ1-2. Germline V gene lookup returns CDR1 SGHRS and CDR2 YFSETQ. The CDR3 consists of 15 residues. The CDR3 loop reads CASSLEGKNNYGYTF.

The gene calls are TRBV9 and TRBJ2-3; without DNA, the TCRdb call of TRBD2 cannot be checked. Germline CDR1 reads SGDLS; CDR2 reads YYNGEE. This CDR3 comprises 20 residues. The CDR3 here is CASSVGPLGGGAQGADTQYF.

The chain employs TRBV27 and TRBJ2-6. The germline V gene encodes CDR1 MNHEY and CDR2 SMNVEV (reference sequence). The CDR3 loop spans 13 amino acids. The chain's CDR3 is CASKVTGANVLTF.